This entry lists 6 T cell receptor beta chains sequenced from one sample in a study of control samples from healthy donors and cancer patients. Assay used: immunoSEQ multiplex PCR; TCRdb lists only in-frame clones, some missing. In the table there are about 100,000 clones, 85% of which are singletons. Sample: blood. The receptors shown here come from a man aged 25 to 40 in good health.

This chain uses TRBV3-1 (or the pseudogene TRBV3-2) with TRBJ2-5, with 12 positions matching TRBD1. The CDR3 covers 16 residues. Per germline, CDR1 LGHDT and CDR2 YNNKEL (reference sequence). Trimming cost V 2 bases and J 5 bases; bases outside gene matches: 6. The CDR3 spells CASSQSGQGATETQYF. The CDR3 region has the DNA TGTGCCAGCAGCCAATCGGGACAGGGGGCAACGGAGACCCAGTACTTC.

The chain couples TRBV11-1 to TRBJ2-1; D is perhaps TRBD1 (5 bases). CDR1 SGHAT and CDR2 FQDESV come from the germline V gene (reference sequence). Trimming took 5 bases from V and 2 from J, leaving 13 bases between them. This CDR3 has 15 residues. DNA for the CDR3: TGTGCCAGCAGCACCGGTCAGGGCCCCTACAATGAGCAGTTCTTC. This codes for CASSTGQGPYNEQFF.

V and J are TRBV5-5 and TRBJ2-7; a weak D match, TRBD1 (6 bases). Between the trimmed V and J ends, which lost 1 base and 7 bases, there was a span of 12 bases. The CDR3 has 13 amino acids. Germline V gene data show CDR1 as SGHKS and CDR2 as YYEKEE (reference sequence). CDR3 region: CASSLRVGTEQYF. The CDR3 DNA follows: TGTGCCAGCAGCTTGAGGGTGGGGACAGAGCAGTACTTC.

The V call is TRBV4-2, the J call TRBJ1-4; D ambiguous. V lost 1 base and J lost 0, with 12 bases in between. The CDR3 loop spans 17 amino acids. Germline CDR1 is LGHNA and CDR2 is YNFKEQ. CDR3 region: CASSQVIDGATNEKLFF. The CDR3 bases are TGTGCCAGCAGCCAAGTTATAGACGGTGCAACTAATGAAAAACTGTTTTTT.

This clone was detected a few times. The chain uses TRBV2 and TRBJ1-6, with D perhaps TRBD1 (5 bases). Germline-derived CDR1 and CDR2 are SNHLY and FYNNEI. Trimming stripped 5 bases from V and 3 bases from J, with 8 bases between. The CDR3 spans 14 residues. For the CDR3, the DNA is TGTGCCAGCAGTTGGGACGGCTATAATTCACCCCTCCACTTT. Protein sequence: CASSWDGYNSPLHF. Complete variable domain (other parts from reference TRBV2 and TRBJ1-6): EPEVTQTPSHQVTQMGQEVILRCVPISNHLYFYWYRQILGQKVEFLVSFYNNEISEKSEIFDDQFSVERPDGSNFTLKIRSTKLEDSAMYFCASSWDGYNSPLHFGNGTRLTVT.

The chain recombines TRBV4-2 with TRBJ2-1, with TRBD2 identical over 16 bases. Germline values: CDR1 LGHNA, CDR2 YNFKEQ. The CDR3 contains 18 residues. The V segment lost 4 bases and the J segment 1 base; nucleotides outside the gene matches: 4. Written as DNA, the CDR3 is TGTGCCAGCAGCCTAGGGACTAGCGGGGGGGCATCCTACAATGAGCAGTTCTTC. Amino acid sequence: CASSLGTSGGASYNEQFF.